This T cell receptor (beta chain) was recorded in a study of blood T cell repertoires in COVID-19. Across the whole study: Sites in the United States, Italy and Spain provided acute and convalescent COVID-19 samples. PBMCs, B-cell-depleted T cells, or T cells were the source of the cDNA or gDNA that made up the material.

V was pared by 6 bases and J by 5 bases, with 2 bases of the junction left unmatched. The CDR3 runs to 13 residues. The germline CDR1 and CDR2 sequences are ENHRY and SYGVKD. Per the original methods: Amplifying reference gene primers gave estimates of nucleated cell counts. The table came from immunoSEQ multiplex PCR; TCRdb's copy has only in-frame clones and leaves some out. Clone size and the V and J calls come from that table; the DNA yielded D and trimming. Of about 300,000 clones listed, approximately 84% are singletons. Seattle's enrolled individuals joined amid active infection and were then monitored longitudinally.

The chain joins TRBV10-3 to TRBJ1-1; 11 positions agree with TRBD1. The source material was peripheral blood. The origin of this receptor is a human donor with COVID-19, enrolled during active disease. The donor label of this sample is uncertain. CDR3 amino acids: CAIRGQGGTEAFF. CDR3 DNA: TGTGCCATCAGGGGACAGGGGGGAACTGAAGCTTTCTTT.